A selection of T cell receptor beta chains follows, all from one sample in a study of cytomegalovirus exposure and HLA in healthy donors. Sequencing was performed with immunoSEQ multiplex PCR; in TCRdb, only in-frame clones are kept and a portion is missing. The sample yields approximately 110,000 clones, 70% to 80% seen once. Sequencing was performed on PBMCs. Receptor source: a woman aged 35 to 49 in good health and CMV-seronegative. Both conserved end residues are part of each CDR3. The D gene is left open where the match is weak. Not all rows give a size; the values are once, few, many and, for expanded clones, a class.

TRBD1 TRBJ2-7 . TRBV11-2 CASTSSEPGQGRYGYEQYF TGTGCCAGCACCTCTTCGGAACCAGGACAGGGAAGGTATGGGTACGAGCAGTACTTC
. TRBJ1-1 . TRBV28 CASSYPFGYTEAFF TGTGCCAGCAGTTATCCCTTCGGGTATACTGAAGCTTTCTTT
. TRBJ2-4 . TRBV18 CASSRNRQGGNIQYF TGTGCCAGCTCACGAAACCGACAGGGAGGAAACATTCAGTACTTC
TRBD2 TRBJ2-1 . TRBV10-3 CATMTSDIYNEQFF TGTGCCACGATGACTAGCGACATCTACAATGAGCAGTTCTTC
. TRBJ1-5 . TRBV7-8 CASSYTGLNQPQHF TGTGCCAGCAGCTATACAGGGTTGAATCAGCCCCAGCATTTT
TRBD1 TRBJ1-1 . TRBV10-3 CAISESTGLTEAFF TGTGCCATCAGTGAGTCGACAGGGCTCACTGAAGCTTTCTTT
. TRBJ2-2 . TRBV27 CASSIPGLLNTGELFF TGTGCCAGCAGCATCCCGGGACTTTTGAACACCGGGGAGCTGTTTTTT
. TRBJ1-5 . TRBV28 CASSLSQDGGNQPQHF TGTGCCAGCAGTTTATCCCAGGATGGAGGGAATCAGCCCCAGCATTTT
TRBD1 TRBJ2-5 . TRBV5-4 CASSLGQGSQETQYF TGTGCCAGCAGCCTCGGACAGGGTTCCCAAGAGACCCAGTACTTC
. TRBJ2-6 . TRBV18 CASSPRGASGANVLTF TGTGCCAGCTCACCGCGCGGAGCTTCTGGGGCCAACGTCCTGACTTTC
. TRBJ2-2 . TRBV28 CASSLGGAGTGELFF TGTGCCAGCAGTTTGGGGGGGGCCGGCACCGGGGAGCTGTTTTTT
TRBD2 TRBJ2-1 . TRBV5-1 CASSLGRTSGNYNEQFF TGCGCCAGCAGCTTGGGCCGGACTAGCGGGAATTACAATGAGCAGTTCTTC
. TRBJ2-2 . TRBV6-6 CASSLGGHTGELFF TGTGCCAGCAGTTTGGGGGGGCACACCGGGGAGCTGTTTTTT
. TRBJ2-5 once TRBV6-5 CASSYSKGVQETQYF TGTGCCAGCAGTTACTCGAAGGGGGTCCAAGAGACCCAGTACTTC
TRBD2 TRBJ2-1 . TRBV4-3 CASSQDVSGGEQFF TGCGCCAGCAGCCAAGATGTCTCGGGGGGTGAGCAGTTCTTC
. TRBJ2-7 . TRBV9 CASSPRTGLSLEQYF TGTGCCAGCAGCCCGCGCACAGGCCTCTCTCTCGAGCAGTACTTC
TRBD2 TRBJ2-3 . TRBV19 CASSIFGTSGGSTDTQYF TGTGCCAGTAGTATATTCGGGACTAGCGGGGGAAGCACAGATACGCAGTATTTT
. TRBJ1-5 . TRBV5-6 CASSLVSGGSNQPQHF TGTGCCAGCAGCTTGGTATCGGGGGGGAGCAATCAGCCCCAGCATTTT
. TRBJ1-2 . TRBV28 CASSLLLAGVSYGYTF TGTGCCAGCAGCCTCCTTTTGGCAGGGGTTTCCTATGGCTACACCTTC
TRBD1 TRBJ1-2 . TRBV6-1 CASSEGNRGMGYGYTF TGTGCCAGCAGTGAAGGGAACAGGGGGATGGGCTATGGCTACACCTTC
TRBD1 TRBJ2-7 few TRBV5-1 CASSLTVTGADEQYF TGCGCCAGCAGCTTGACTGTGACAGGGGCGGACGAGCAGTACTTC
TRBD1 TRBJ1-1 few TRBV4-3 CASSQAGQGAPEAFF TGCGCCAGCAGCCAAGCTGGGCAGGGGGCCCCTGAAGCTTTCTTT
TRBD1 TRBJ1-2 . TRBV7-2 CASSLTGTGYYGYTF TGTGCCAGCAGCTTAACCGGGACAGGGTACTATGGCTACACCTTC
. TRBJ1-2 . TRBV18 CASSRPTETYGYTF TGTGCCAGCTCACGCCCGACAGAGACCTATGGCTACACCTTC
. TRBJ1-6 few TRBV19 CASTRGNNSPLHF TGTGCCAGTACAAGAGGGAATAATTCACCCCTCCACTTT
. TRBJ1-5 . TRBV10-3 CAISERGRSSNQPQHF TGTGCCATCAGTGAGAGGGGGAGATCTAGCAATCAGCCCCAGCATTTT
TRBD1 TRBJ1-2 . TRBV29-1 CSVDELTGGGYGYTF TGCAGCGTTGACGAGCTGACAGGGGGGGGCTATGGCTACACCTTC
TRBD1 TRBJ1-4 . TRBV5-1 CASSKGQSNEKLFF TGCGCCAGCAGCAAGGGACAGTCTAATGAAAAACTGTTTTTT
. TRBJ2-1 . TRBV19 CASNEGERPYNEQFF TGTGCCAGTAATGAAGGGGAACGGCCCTACAATGAGCAGTTCTTC
TRBD2 TRBJ2-1 . TRBV11-3 CASSHTSGVYNEQFF TGTGCCAGCAGCCATACTAGCGGGGTGTACAATGAGCAGTTCTTC
. TRBJ1-5 . TRBV28 CASKGHTGNQPQHF TGTGCCAGCAAGGGACATACGGGGAATCAGCCCCAGCATTTT
. TRBJ2-7 . TRBV10-3 CAISESGGLPYEQYF TGTGCCATCAGTGAGTCGGGCGGACTTCCTTACGAGCAGTACTTC
TRBD2 TRBJ2-1 once TRBV7-9 CASSQTSGRSGDEQFF TGTGCCAGCAGCCAGACTAGCGGGAGGTCGGGGGATGAGCAGTTCTTC
. TRBJ2-1 . TRBV5-1 CASRRESSYNEQFF TGCGCCAGCAGGCGGGAAAGCTCCTACAATGAGCAGTTCTTC
. TRBJ2-2 . TRBV11-2 CASSPRGQSNTGELFF TGTGCCAGCAGCCCGCGGGGACAGTCGAACACCGGGGAGCTGTTTTTT
TRBD2 TRBJ2-3 . TRBV28 CASSLGRGLAEDTQYF TGTGCCAGCAGTTTAGGGCGAGGACTAGCAGAAGATACGCAGTATTTT